This entry describes one T cell receptor beta chain. Clones were sequenced by immunoSEQ multiplex PCR, and TCRdb holds only the in-frame ones, with some missing. This sample has about 240,000 clones, with approximately 88% found just once. This sample is drawn from a study of blood T cell repertoires in COVID-19. The CDR3 contains 14 residues. Per the germline V gene, CDR1 is SEHNR and CDR2 is FQNEAQ (reference sequence). V lost 5 bases and J lost 6, with 16 bases in between. The rearrangement joins TRBV7-9 to TRBJ1-2, with D perhaps TRBD1 (6 bases). The receptor comes from a woman aged 30 to 39 with acute COVID-19. The sample taken for sequencing was PBMCs or T cells enriched from blood (not recorded which). Written as DNA, the CDR3 is TGTGCCAGCAGCCCAAACTCAGGGGCGCATGGCTACACCTTC. It is translated as CASSPNSGAHGYTF.